The rows below give T cell receptor beta chains drawn from one sample of a study of cytomegalovirus exposure and HLA in healthy donors. Here immunoSEQ multiplex PCR was the method, and the copy in TCRdb shows in-frame clones only, minus some. Among 250,000 or so clones listed, about nine tenths were seen once. The sequenced sample was PBMCs. All receptors derive from a girl aged 2 to 9 in good health and CMV-seronegative. The CDR3 runs from the conserved cysteine through the conserved F or W. Each record gives: D gene, V gene, J gene, clone size, CDR3 DNA, CDR3 protein. D genes are given only for firm matches. Expanded clones get a size class; other rows say once, few or many, or leave the size out.

>.|TRBV28|TRBJ1-1|.
TGTGCCAGCAGTTTAAGGGGGACGGGGACCTTTGAAGCTTTCTTT
CASSLRGTGTFEAFF
>TRBD1|TRBV27|TRBJ2-1|.
TGTGCCAGCAGTTTCCGGGACAGGGTCTACAATGAGCAGTTCTTC
CASSFRDRVYNEQFF
>.|TRBV5-1|TRBJ1-1|.
TGCGCCAGCAGCTTAGGACAGACCTTGATGAACACTGAAGCTTTCTTT
CASSLGQTLMNTEAFF
>TRBD2|TRBV29-1|TRBJ2-3|few
TGCAGCATCATTCTCGGGAGCGGGAGACCCACAGATACGCAGTATTTT
CSIILGSGRPTDTQYF
>TRBD2|TRBV19|TRBJ2-2|once
TGTGCCAGTCTACAGCGGGAGCGCACCGGGGAGCTGTTTTTT
CASLQRERTGELFF
>TRBD2|TRBV27|TRBJ2-1|.
TGTGCCAGCAGTCCGGGGGGGGAGCAGTTCTTC
CASSPGGEQFF
>.|TRBV25-1|TRBJ1-4|.
TGTGCCAGCAGTGAGGCCTCACTAGGGGAAAAACTGTTTTTT
CASSEASLGEKLFF
>.|TRBV9|TRBJ2-7|once
TGTGCCAGCAGCGTATTCGGGGAGGCCTACGAGCAGTACTTC
CASSVFGEAYEQYF
>TRBD1|TRBV28|TRBJ1-2|.
TGTGCCAGCAGTTTAACCGGGACAGGGGGCGATGGCTACACCTTC
CASSLTGTGGDGYTF
>.|TRBV6-1|TRBJ1-2|.
TGTGCCAGCAGTGACTCGGGCAGGGACTATGGCTACACCTTC
CASSDSGRDYGYTF
>.|TRBV4-1|TRBJ2-1|.
TGCGCCAGCAGCCAAGCTCTTGGTGCGCCTGAGCAGTTCTTC
CASSQALGAPEQFF
>.|TRBV6-6|TRBJ1-1|once
TGTGCCAGTAGCAGTGGCGGAGCGGTGAACACTGAAGCTTTCTTT
CASSSGGAVNTEAFF
>.|TRBV7-2|TRBJ2-1|.
TGTGCCAGCAGTTCCACACAAAATGAGCAGTTCTTC
CASSSTQNEQFF
>TRBD2|TRBV7-2|TRBJ2-1|.
TGTGCCAGCAGCTTAGGACTAGCGGGCGGATATGAGCAGTTCTTC
CASSLGLAGGYEQFF
>TRBD1|TRBV7-9|TRBJ1-1|.
TGTGCCAGCAGCTTACCGGGACAGACTGAAGCTTTCTTT
CASSLPGQTEAFF
>.|TRBV6-1|TRBJ2-4|.
TGTGCCAGCAGTAAGTCTTGGACTTCTTTAGACATTCAGTACTTC
CASSKSWTSLDIQYF
>TRBD1|TRBV5-1|TRBJ2-3|.
TGCGCCAGCAGCTTGGGACAGGGTGAAGATACGCAGTATTTT
CASSLGQGEDTQYF
>TRBD1|TRBV4-2|TRBJ1-2|.
TGTGCCAGCAGCCAACCAAACGGACAGGAGGAAGGCTACACCTTC
CASSQPNGQEEGYTF
>TRBD2|TRBV7-9|TRBJ2-7|.
TGTGCCAGCAGCTTAGAGTGGCCAGCGGGAAGCTCCTACGAGCAGTACTTC
CASSLEWPAGSSYEQYF
>TRBD1|TRBV7-9|TRBJ2-3|.
TGTGCCAGCAGCTTAGGACAGGGGGAAAGCACAGATACGCAGTATTTT
CASSLGQGESTDTQYF
>.|TRBV6-6|TRBJ1-3|.
TGTGCCAGCAGTTACGGGTTCAGAGGCTCTGGAAACACCATATATTTT
CASSYGFRGSGNTIYF
>.|TRBV7-9|TRBJ2-3|.
TGTGCCAGCAGCTTAGCCTCCGGCACAGATACGCAGTATTTT
CASSLASGTDTQYF
>.|TRBV14|TRBJ2-5|.
TGTGCCAGCAGCCAAGAAGGGGTCAGGGCGGAGACCCAGTACTTC
CASSQEGVRAETQYF
>TRBD2|TRBV7-2|TRBJ2-7|.
TGTGCCAGCAGCCGGGACTATTCCTACGAGCAGTACTTC
CASSRDYSYEQYF
>.|TRBV11-2|TRBJ1-3|.
TGTGCCAGCACCTCGGGGAGGACCGGAAACACCATATATTTT
CASTSGRTGNTIYF
>TRBD2|TRBV19|TRBJ2-1|.
TGTGCCAGTAGTACTAGCGGGGGCAATGAGCAGTTCTTC
CASSTSGGNEQFF
>.|TRBV5-1|TRBJ2-7|.
TGCGCCAGCAGCTTGTCCCTAGCGCTCAACGAGCAGTACTTC
CASSLSLALNEQYF
>TRBD2|TRBV10-3|TRBJ2-7|.
TGTGCCATCAGTGAGTTAGGGACTAGCCCCCCCGCGGACGAGCAGTACTTC
CAISELGTSPPADEQYF
>.|TRBV18|TRBJ1-2|.
TGTGCCAGCTCACCGGGGGCGCAGGTGGACTATGGCTACACCTTC
CASSPGAQVDYGYTF
>TRBD1|TRBV5-1|TRBJ1-2|.
TGCGCCAGCAGCTACGGGACAGGGGCGCGGTATGGCTACACCTTC
CASSYGTGARYGYTF
>TRBD2|TRBV19|TRBJ2-1|.
TGTGCCAGTAGTAATCCGGGAGGGCCCCGCAATGAGCAGTTCTTC
CASSNPGGPRNEQFF
>TRBD1|TRBV6-5|TRBJ1-2|.
TGTGCCAGCAGTCGGACAGGAGGAAACTATGGCTACACCTTC
CASSRTGGNYGYTF
>.|TRBV11-2|TRBJ1-1|.
TGTGCCAGCATCTTAGGAGGGTCGACCACTGAAGCTTTCTTT
CASILGGSTTEAFF
>.|TRBV15|TRBJ2-7|.
TGTGCCACCAGCTCAGCACGGGGTTCCTACGAGCAGTACTTC
CATSSARGSYEQYF
>.|TRBV11-2|TRBJ2-5|.
TGTGCCAGCAGCTTATCTCGTGCGGCGGGAAGAGAGACCCAGTACTTC
CASSLSRAAGRETQYF
>.|TRBV18|TRBJ2-7|.
TGTGCCAGCTCACCTGGACAGAAGGGCTACGAGCAGTACTTC
CASSPGQKGYEQYF
>.|TRBV4-1|TRBJ2-7|.
TGCGCCAGCAGCCAAGAGGGCGTCAGGTCCTACGAGCAGTACTTC
CASSQEGVRSYEQYF
>.|TRBV19|TRBJ1-4|.
TGTGCCAGTAGCGGAGGGACCCTGGGAGGAAAACTGTTTTTT
CASSGGTLGGKLFF
>TRBD1|TRBV5-6|TRBJ1-2|.
TGTGCCAGCAGCGCCGGGACAGGACCCCCCTATGGCTACACCTTC
CASSAGTGPPYGYTF
>TRBD1|TRBV19|TRBJ1-5|.
TGTGCCAGTAGGGACAGGGATCCCAATCAGCCCCAGCATTTT
CASRDRDPNQPQHF
>.|TRBV7-9|TRBJ1-4|.
TGTGCCAGCAGCCCCACACAGGGCTCAACTAATGAAAAACTGTTTTTT
CASSPTQGSTNEKLFF
>.|TRBV30|TRBJ2-5|.
TGTGCCTCCACCCGGGACTCCTCGGCGGAGACCCAGTACTTC
CASTRDSSAETQYF
>.|TRBV6-6|TRBJ1-1|once
TGTGCCAGCAGTTACGGGCAGGGAAACACTGAAGCTTTCTTT
CASSYGQGNTEAFF
>.|TRBV19|TRBJ1-2|.
TGTGCCAGTATGTCCGGGGGCTACACCTTC
CASMSGGYTF
>TRBD1|TRBV28|TRBJ2-1|.
TGTGCCAGCTTTTCCGACAGGGGCCCGTACAATGAGCAGTTCTTC
CASFSDRGPYNEQFF
>.|TRBV10-2|TRBJ1-2|.
TGCGCCAGCAGTGAGTCGGGGCAGATTAACTATGGCTACACCTTC
CASSESGQINYGYTF
>.|TRBV7-2|TRBJ1-1|.
TGTGCCAGCAGCTACAGTCGGGGGTCCACTGAAGCTTTCTTT
CASSYSRGSTEAFF
>TRBD1|TRBV5-6|TRBJ1-2|.
TGTGCCAGCAGCCTCTGGGACAGGGAGTGGTTAGGCTACACCTTC
CASSLWDREWLGYTF
>TRBD2|TRBV27|TRBJ2-7|.
TGTGCCAGCGGCGGGGGACGGGACGAGCAGTACTTC
CASGGGRDEQYF
>.|TRBV10-1|TRBJ2-1|.
TGCGCCAGCAGTAGGGGAGTATCAGGGGATGAGCAGTTCTTC
CASSRGVSGDEQFF
>TRBD1|TRBV4-2|TRBJ2-6|.
TGTGCCAGCAGCCAAGATAGGCAGGGGGCCATCTCTGGGGCCAACGTCCTGACTTTC
CASSQDRQGAISGANVLTF
>TRBD2|TRBV10-1|TRBJ2-5|.
TGCGCCAGCAGTGTGGCTAGCGGGAGGGGAGAGACCCAGTACTTC
CASSVASGRGETQYF
>.|TRBV6-5|TRBJ1-3|.
TGTGCCAGCAGTTACGAGAGAGCCCCTGGAAACACCATATATTTT
CASSYERAPGNTIYF
>.|TRBV6-5|TRBJ2-1|.
TGTGCCAGCAGCCGGCCGGGGAAAAGAGGCAATGAGCAGTTCTTC
CASSRPGKRGNEQFF
>TRBD1|TRBV6-5|TRBJ1-2|.
TGTGCCAGCAGTTACGCAGGGGGCGAGAGTAACTATGGCTACACCTTC
CASSYAGGESNYGYTF
>TRBD1|TRBV13|TRBJ1-4|.
TGTGCCAGCAGAGGACAGGATAATGAAAAACTGTTTTTT
CASRGQDNEKLFF
>.|TRBV29-1|TRBJ1-5|.
TGCAGCGTGGGCGACGGTTTGGGCAATCAGCCCCAGCATTTT
CSVGDGLGNQPQHF
>TRBD1|TRBV27|TRBJ1-2|.
TGTGCCAGCAGTTTAGGGACAGCTAACTATGGCTACACCTTC
CASSLGTANYGYTF